Each of the 9 T cell receptor beta chains below was sequenced from the same sample in a study of T cells in Graves' hyperthyroidism and ophthalmopathy. RNA transcripts yielded amplified TCR beta CDR3 regions. When the TCR CDR3 underwent first-round RT-PCR, the HTBI primer set was used. One entry per CDR3 protein results from TCRdb running MiXCR on the multiplex PCR reads. The table includes 450,000 to 700,000 distinct CDR3 sequences, 35% to 55% detected once. Sequenced: peripheral blood or thyroid tissue (not recorded which). The source is a woman between 18 and 30 years old with Graves' hyperthyroidism.

This clonotype was seen at least ten times. The CDR3 DNA reads as TGTGCCAGCTCAGGGGAGAGCTACGAGCAGTACTTC. It is translated as CASSGESYEQYF. The chain recombines TRBV18 with TRBJ2-7, with D maybe TRBD2 (5 bases). There are 12 residues in the CDR3. V lost 5 bases, J lost 3 bases, and 8 bases lay in between. In germline, CDR1 is KGHSH, CDR2 LQKENI.

J is TRBJ2-5 and V is TRBV3-1; D gene unclear. Trimming stripped 8 bases from V and 4 bases from J, with 11 bases between. The germline gives CDR1 LGHDT, CDR2 YNNKEL (reference sequence). This CDR3 contains 12 residues. CDR3 amino acids: CASDGSSETQYF. In DNA, the CDR3 is TGTGCCAGCGATGGGTCCTCAGAGACCCAGTACTTC.

This clonotype was observed a handful of times. A read error is likely, as this CDR3 ends without the conserved phenylalanine or tryptophan. It is unclear where the CDR3 begins or ends on the DNA, so no DNA is shown, and the CDR3 is as TCRdb lists it. CDR3: CSVGPGLAGNT. The genes are TRBV29-1 and TRBJ2-6; no check of the table's D call, TRBD2, against the DNA was made. Including both end residues, the CDR3 is 11 amino acids long. CDR1 and CDR2 from the germline V gene are SQVTM and ANQGSEA.

The chain joins TRBV2 to TRBJ1-2; D uncertain. Trimming took 5 bases from V and 4 from J, leaving 11 bases between them. Germline CDR1 SNHLY, CDR2 FYNNEI. The CDR3 extends over 13 amino acids. The CDR3 DNA reads TGTGCCAGCAGTCGAGACGGTCCCTATGGCTACACCTTC. Its translation: CASSRDGPYGYTF.

The rearrangement uses TRBV9 and TRBJ2-2; no firm D call. V lost 7 bases and J 5 bases, leaving 21 bases between the germline ends. Germline assignment: CDR1 SGDLS and CDR2 YYNGEE. The CDR3 has 16 amino acids. Here the CDR3 reads CASSPPVVALTGELFF. The CDR3 nucleotides are TGTGCCAGCTCACCACCGGTTGTAGCCCTTACCGGGGAGCTGTTTTTT.

The rearrangement uses TRBV7-9 and TRBJ2-7; 15 bases line up with TRBD2. Germline CDR1 reads SEHNR; CDR2 reads FQNEAQ (reference sequence). V shed 6 bases and J 3 bases; nucleotides not matched to a gene: 15. The CDR3 totals 19 residues. The CDR3 here is CASSLPPGLAGGPVYEQYF. The DNA for the CDR3 is TGTGCCAGCAGTTTGCCCCCCGGACTAGCGGGAGGGCCTGTCTACGAGCAGTACTTC.

The sample holds many counts of this clonotype. The gene calls are TRBV5-6 and TRBJ2-7; D possibly corresponds to TRBD1 (6 bases). From germline, CDR1 is SGHDT and CDR2 YYEEEE. V was pared by 2 bases and J by 6 bases, with 15 bases between. This CDR3 contains 14 residues. CDR3 residues: CASSFLTGKGEQYF. CDR3 nucleotide sequence: TGTGCCAGCAGCTTTCTTACAGGGAAGGGCGAGCAGTACTTC.

This clonotype has ten or more counts. The J gene is TRBJ1-3, the V gene TRBV6-6; maybe TRBD1 (5 bases). V was shortened by 0 bases and J by 3 bases, with 9 bases between the two germline ends. Germline CDR1 and CDR2: MNHNY and SVGAGI (reference sequence). CDR3 length: 15 residues. The CDR3 here is CASSYSGQSGNTIYF. CDR3 in DNA: TGTGCCAGCAGTTACTCGGGGCAGAGTGGAAACACCATATATTTT.

This clonotype has more than one count but fewer than ten. This may be a read error: a much more frequent sequence differs by one nucleotide. The chain couples TRBV5-1 to TRBJ1-1, with D hard to call. The germline CDR1 and CDR2 sequences are SGHRS and YFSETQ. The CDR3 is 15 amino acids. V gave up 2 bases and J gave up 6 bases, with 17 bases separating them. The CDR3 region is CASSFQSMVYAEAFF. The CDR3 nucleotides are TGCGCCAGCAGCTTCCAGTCCATGGTTTACGCTGAAGCTTTCTTT.